The TCR beta chain described here comes from a study of read filtering for tumor transcriptome and immune sequencing. About the research overall: Among patients, under 20 were male and 15 or so female, aged 47 to 80 (mean about 72). Under 10 patients were R-ISS I, approximately 15 were R-ISS II, six or seven were R-ISS III. After DNase treatment, RNA was made into whole-transcriptome libraries.

Study-level points and caveats: Dropping single-read clonotypes raised IR-seq and RNA-seq shared-clonotype correlation.

At least ten counts were recorded for this clonotype. Its antigen is unidentified. Molecular barcoded adaptors covering alpha/delta and beta/gamma chains were used on roughly 400 ng RNA. In TCRdb, the reads were re-called with MiXCR into one record per CDR3 protein. The sample carries approximately 58,000 distinct CDR3 sequences, around 12% recorded once. Sequenced sample: a population of CD138-negative cells sorted from bone marrow. This sequence was found in a donor aged 40 or over with multiple myeloma.

The CDR3 here is CASSRGLAGVTDTQYF. Written as DNA, the CDR3 is TGTGCCAGCAGCCGGGGACTAGCGGGGGTCACAGATACGCAGTATTTT. J is TRBJ2-3 and V is TRBV11-2; 14 positions match TRBD2. The CDR3 runs to 16 residues. J was trimmed by 2 bases and V by 5 bases; bases with no gene match: 3. Germline CDR1 reads SGHAT; CDR2 reads FQNNGV.